Listed below are T cell receptor beta chains from one sample, sequenced in a study of cytomegalovirus exposure and HLA in healthy donors. Repertoires were generated with immunoSEQ multiplex PCR, while TCRdb's copy carries only in-frame clones and drops some. This repertoire includes about 42,000 clones. The specimen was PBMCs. The receptors here all came from a man aged 30 to 45 in good health and CMV-seronegative. Both conserved end residues are trimmed from each CDR3.

v_call cdr3_aa
TRBV9 ASSVAGLSNQPQH
TRBV7-6 ASSLGPGDNEQY
TRBV4-3 ASSPTATGPYEQY
TRBV5-1 ASSFIGGIDTQY
TRBV10-3 AISETVGQKREKLF
TRBV6-6 ASSYDRVYNEQF
TRBV5-1 ASSLEENWGYT
TRBV4-1 ASSQIPGLGGEDEQF
TRBV6-1 ASTGRQAYEQY
TRBV6-6 ASTASGSPYEQY
TRBV28 ASSGGGGRHYGYT
TRBV5-4 ASRPGQGNSPLH
TRBV5-1 ASSPWGEGTGELF
TRBV15 ATSGRTGTNYGYT
TRBV18 ASSPPAGGIYGYT
TRBV7-9 ASCRGVSGNTIY
TRBV7-6 ASSLAVAGLGSGANVLT
TRBV5-1 ASSAGQGLLSTEAF
TRBV7-9 ASSFILTGELF
TRBV30 AWSVPPSGQYEQY
TRBV6-5 ASYNGAEAF
TRBV4-3 ASSLQGVDGYT
TRBV5-1 ASSSQGSSYEQY
TRBV5-5 ASSGADYGYT
TRBV6-5 ASSPGSGVHTEAF
TRBV6-6 ASSYSDSILKNIQY
TRBV29-1 SVENPGGNNEQF
TRBV30 AWEQGDGDEQF
TRBV28 ASSLLRDTSQGT
TRBV18 ASSPQSNQPQH
TRBV7-9 ASSLPNYGYGYT
TRBV2 ASSGQLLGETGELF
TRBV5-4 ASSLFQGQSLGGYT
TRBV19 ASSLLAGGLRDEQF
TRBV6-6 ASRPDRDSYEQY
TRBV18 ASSPQTRNNSPLH
TRBV7-2 ASSSGLGPDTQY
TRBV29-1 SVGGGAGSGYT
TRBV6-4 ASSANPDRGHGYT
TRBV6-5 ASSPMSSYNSPLH